These 12 T cell receptor beta chains share one sample of origin, sequenced in a study of T cell repertoires in cytomegalovirus infection. TCRdb re-derived calls from the reads in MiXCR, one entry per CDR3 protein. The sample carries about 890,000 distinct CDR3 sequences, approximately 30% recorded once. No cognate antigen is known for these TCRs. The material sequenced was cultured CD8+ T cells from PBMCs, taken from culture after CMV antigen stimulation. These receptors came from a human donor in good health (CMV status not recorded). Some clones in this sample may be carry-over from other donors' samples.

This clonotype was counted a few times. The chain links TRBV20-1 to TRBJ1-3; 8 bases fit TRBD1. In germline, CDR1 is DFQATT, CDR2 SNEGSKA (reference sequence). V lost 5 bases and J lost 3; bases outside the gene matches: 6. This CDR3 is built from 14 residues. In nucleotides, the CDR3 is TGCAGTGCTCCCGACAGGGGAGGTGGAAACACCATATATTTT. Translating it yields CSAPDRGGGNTIYF.

For this clonotype: This CDR3 is missing its conserved last phenylalanine or tryptophan, likely due to a read error. The chain combines TRBV12-3 or TRBV12-4 with TRBJ2-5; possibly TRBD1 for D (6 bases). The CDR3 is 17 residues long. Trimming left V 6 bases short and J 1 base short, with 21 bases between. DNA of the CDR3: TGTGCCAGCAGAAATCTTAGTACAGGACAGCTCCAAGAGACCCAGTACATC. This sequence encodes CASRNLSTGQLQETQYI.

V usage is TRBV5-1 and J usage is TRBJ2-5, with TRBD1 matching over 7 bases. CDR3 length: 13 amino acids. V gave up 4 bases and J gave up 3 bases; unmatched junction bases: 3. Germline V gene sequence: CDR1 SGHRS, CDR2 YFSETQ. The CDR3 region is CASSMGQKETQYF. The CDR3 DNA follows: TGCGCCAGCAGCATGGGACAGAAAGAGACCCAGTACTTC.

This clonotype was counted between two and nine times. This rearrangement joins TRBV7-6 to TRBJ1-4, with a tentative D call TRBD1 (6 bases). Trimming took 6 bases from V and 3 from J, leaving 20 bases between them. Germline CDR1 is SGHVS and CDR2 is FNYEAQ. This CDR3 spans 17 amino acids. The chain's CDR3 is CASRNKPLQGPNEKLFF. CDR3 nucleotide sequence: TGTGCCAGCAGAAATAAGCCCTTACAGGGCCCTAATGAAAAACTGTTTTTT.

The gene calls are TRBV6-1 and TRBJ2-1, with a tentative D call TRBD1 (6 bases). Trimming took off 7 bases at V and 4 bases at J, with 8 bases between the two ends. Germline CDR1 MNHNS, CDR2 SASEGT. This CDR3 is built from 12 residues. This CDR3 reads CASTGEYNEQFF. The CDR3 bases are TGTGCCAGCACAGGGGAATACAATGAGCAGTTCTTC.

With respect to this clonotype: Germline is not matched at one junction end, which may reflect a read error. This chain uses TRBV7-6 with TRBJ2-1; 9 nucleotides agree with TRBD1. The CDR3 totals 15 residues. In germline, CDR1 is SGHVS, CDR2 FNYEAQ. CDR3 in amino acids: CASSSGTGLNNEQFF. CDR3 sequence (DNA): TGTGCTAGCAGCTCCGGGACAGGGTTAAACAATGAGCAGTTCTTC.

V gene TRBV20-1 combines with J gene TRBJ1-5, with 10 nucleotides matching TRBD1. This CDR3 is built from 15 residues. Germline lookup yields CDR1 DFQATT and CDR2 SNEGSKA (reference sequence). The trim removed 6 bases at V and 9 bases at J, leaving 14 bases unmatched. CDR3 amino acids: CSASATGGAGRPQHF. Here the CDR3 DNA reads TGCAGTGCCAGTGCGACAGGGGGCGCTGGTCGGCCCCAGCATTTT.

V usage is TRBV24-1 and J usage is TRBJ2-2; tentatively, D is TRBD1 or TRBD2 (5 bases each). The CDR3 consists of 17 residues. V gave up 1 base and J gave up 5 bases, with 16 bases separating them. Germline V gives CDR1 KGHDR, CDR2 SFDVKD. The CDR3 nucleotides read TGTGCCACCAGTGATTTTCGGGACCTGGGTCGGACCGGGGAGCTGTTTTTT. Translated, it gives CATSDFRDLGRTGELFF.

This clonotype has more than one count but fewer than ten. This chain joins TRBV6-1 and TRBJ1-2; the D is unclear. CDR1 is MNHNS, CDR2 SASEGT, per germline. The CDR3 runs 15 residues. The germline V and J ends were trimmed by 8 bases and 8 bases, with 24 bases remaining between them. CDR3 bases: TGTGCCAGCCCTGAACCCCCCCCGGGGATGGAGGGCTACACCTTC. It codes for CASPEPPPGMEGYTF.

This clonotype was observed a handful of times. This chain links TRBV20-1 with TRBJ2-1; D remains ambiguous. The CDR3 length is 15 residues. CDR1 and CDR2 (germline): DFQATT, SNEGSKA (reference sequence). Trimming left V 6 bases short and J 0 bases short, with 15 bases between. CDR3 residues: CSALLGYSSYNEQFF. The DNA for the CDR3 is TGCAGTGCCTTGCTTGGGTACAGCTCCTACAATGAGCAGTTCTTC.

J is TRBJ1-5 and V is TRBV4-1, with 7 bases that match TRBD1. In germline, CDR1 is MGHRA, CDR2 YSYEKL. The length of the CDR3 is 15 residues. V dropped 1 base and J dropped 5; count of bases not matched to a gene: 5. In nucleotides, the CDR3 is TGCGCCAGCAGCCAAGGAGGGGGCAATTATCAGCCCCAGCATTTT. Protein product: CASSQGGGNYQPQHF.

The J gene is TRBJ2-1, the V gene TRBV7-9; 13 nucleotides line up with TRBD2. CDR3 size: 17 residues. With V trimmed by 5 bases and J by 3 bases, 7 bases remained unmatched. Germline V lookup: CDR1 SEHNR, CDR2 FQNEAQ (reference sequence). Here the CDR3 DNA reads TGTGCCAGCAGCCCCACTAGCGGGGGGGCGGTCTACAATGAGCAGTTCTTC. Translation gives CASSPTSGGAVYNEQFF.